Listed below are T cell receptor beta chains from one sample, sequenced in a study of T cell repertoires in cytomegalovirus infection. Via MiXCR, TCRdb re-called the reads, giving one row per CDR3 protein. The sample lists about 160,000 distinct CDR3 sequences, 17% occurring once. Input material: CD8+ T cells from PBMCs. The receptors originated from a human donor in good health (CMV status not recorded). Some clones in this sample may be carry-over from other donors' samples. The CDR3 runs from the conserved cysteine through the conserved F or W. The D gene is left open where the match is weak. Clone size appears in some rows only: once, few, many, or a class for an expanded clone.

cdr3_nt | cdr3_aa | clone_size | d_call | j_call | v_call
TGTGCCAGCAGAAGGGGTGACAATGAGCAGTTCTTC | CASRRGDNEQFF | few | NA | TRBJ2-1 | TRBV7-9
TGTGCCAGCAGTTACCGGACTAGCGGAGGAAGCACAGATACGCAGTATTTT | CASSYRTSGGSTDTQYF | NA | TRBD2 | TRBJ2-3 | TRBV6-2/TRBV6-3
TGTGCCAGCAGTTACTCTGGGGCCAACGTCCTGACTTTC | CASSYSGANVLTF | many | NA | TRBJ2-6 | TRBV6-2/TRBV6-3
TGTGCCAGCAGCCCGGCCGGCGGGAGAGACTACAATGAGCAGTTCTTC | CASSPAGGRDYNEQFF | NA | TRBD2 | TRBJ2-1 | TRBV11-2
TGTGCCAGCACCCTCCCAGCTAGGCTTCAAACCGGGGAGCTGTTTTTT | CASTLPARLQTGELFF | few | NA | TRBJ2-2 | TRBV11-2
TGTGCCAGCAGCTTTAACCGACAGGAGACCCAGTACTTC | CASSFNRQETQYF | NA | NA | TRBJ2-5 | TRBV7-9
TGTGCCAGCAGCTCCTCGGAGTACTCCTACGAGCAGTACTTC | CASSSSEYSYEQYF | few | NA | TRBJ2-7 | TRBV28
TGTGCCAGCAGAATAGCGGGGCCCGGGGAGCTGTTTTTT | CASRIAGPGELFF | NA | TRBD2 | TRBJ2-2 | TRBV6-2/TRBV6-3
TGTGCCAGCAGCCCGCAGTCCTTTCGCCACGAGCAGTACTTC | CASSPQSFRHEQYF | many | NA | TRBJ2-7 | TRBV7-6
TGTGCCAGCAGTTCACGGACTAGCGGGATCTACTACGAGCAGTACTTC | CASSSRTSGIYYEQYF | NA | TRBD2 | TRBJ2-7 | TRBV28